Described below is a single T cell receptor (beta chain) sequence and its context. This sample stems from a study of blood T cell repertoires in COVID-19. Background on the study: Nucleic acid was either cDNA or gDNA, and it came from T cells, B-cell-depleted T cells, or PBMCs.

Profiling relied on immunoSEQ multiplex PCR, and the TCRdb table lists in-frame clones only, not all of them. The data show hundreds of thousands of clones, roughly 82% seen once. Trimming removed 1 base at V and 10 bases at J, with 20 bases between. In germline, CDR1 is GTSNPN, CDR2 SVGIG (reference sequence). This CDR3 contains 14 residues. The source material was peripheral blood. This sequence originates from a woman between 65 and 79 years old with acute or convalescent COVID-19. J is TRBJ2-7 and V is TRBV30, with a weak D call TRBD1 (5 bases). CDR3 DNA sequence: TGTGCCTGGAGTGCCGTCCAGGGTTCTGATCTCCAGTACTTC. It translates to CAWSAVQGSDLQYF.